Shown below are 7 T cell receptor beta chains from a single sample sequenced in a study of cytomegalovirus exposure and HLA in healthy donors. TCRdb keeps only in-frame clones here, not all; method: immunoSEQ multiplex PCR. Seen here are roughly 250,000 clones, around 88% observed once, and the top ten hold about 1.2%. Source material: PBMCs. Source of these receptors: a woman aged 30 to 39 in good health and CMV-seropositive.

This chain connects TRBV5-1 to TRBJ2-2; 9 nucleotides align to TRBD1. The CDR3 consists of 16 residues. Germline lookup yields CDR1 SGHRS and CDR2 YFSETQ. With 5 bases clipped from V and 2 bases from J, the junction kept 7 bases outside the gene matches. In DNA, the CDR3 is TGCGCCAGCAGGCAAAAGGGACAGGGAAACACCGGGGAGCTGTTTTTT. It codes for CASRQKGQGNTGELFF.

This clone appeared once. The V and J genes are TRBV10-3 and TRBJ2-2; 9 bases fit TRBD2. Germline trimming cut 6 bases from V and 4 bases from J; bases unmatched to any gene: 6. From germline, CDR1 is ENHRY and CDR2 SYGVKD. This CDR3 comprises 15 residues. The CDR3 coding sequence is TGTGCCATCAGGCGGGAGGGCCTTACCACCGGGGAGCTGTTTTTT. Protein sequence: CAIRREGLTTGELFF.

The genes are TRBV15 and TRBJ1-1; D unclear. Germline CDR1 is LNHNV and CDR2 is YYDKDF (reference sequence). The CDR3 is 12 residues long. V was pared by 11 bases and J by 0 bases, with 10 bases between. The CDR3 DNA follows: TGTGCCCTTGGCAGATTGAACACTGAAGCTTTCTTT. Its protein product is CALGRLNTEAFF.

This rearrangement joins TRBV2 to TRBJ2-2, with 7 positions matching TRBD2. The CDR3 spans 16 residues. Losses at the gene ends were 5 bases for V and 6 bases for J; bases not matched to a gene: 12. Per the germline V gene, CDR1 is SNHLY and CDR2 is FYNNEI. In DNA, the CDR3 is TGTGCCAGCAGTCTTGATTGGTTGGCGGGAGCCGGGGAGCTGTTTTTT. As protein: CASSLDWLAGAGELFF.

The chain carries TRBV2 and TRBJ2-6, with D tentatively TRBD1 (5 bases). The CDR3 is 14 residues long. Looked up from germline, CDR1 is SNHLY and CDR2 is FYNNEI. Deletions cut 6 bases from V and 2 bases from J, with 8 bases between. This CDR3 reads CASSGRAGANVLTF. CDR3 nucleotides: TGTGCCAGCAGCGGCAGGGCTGGGGCCAACGTCCTGACTTTC.

The chain has TRBV28 and TRBJ1-3; no definite D call. V shed 10 bases and J shed 0 bases, with 10 bases lying between them. The CDR3 consists of 13 residues. CDR1 and CDR2 from the germline V gene are MDHEN and SYDVKM. The CDR3 DNA follows: TGTGCCACTATAAGAGCCTCTGGAAACACCATATATTTT. Protein: CATIRASGNTIYF.

The rearrangement uses TRBV5-1 and TRBJ2-2; D is perhaps TRBD2 (6 bases). CDR3 size: 15 residues. V gave up 2 bases and J gave up 8 bases, with 16 bases separating them. CDR1 and CDR2 (germline): SGHRS, YFSETQ. The CDR3 DNA reads TGCGCCAGCAGCTTTAACAATCCTCGGGAGGGGGAGCTGTTTTTT. Encoded protein: CASSFNNPREGELFF.